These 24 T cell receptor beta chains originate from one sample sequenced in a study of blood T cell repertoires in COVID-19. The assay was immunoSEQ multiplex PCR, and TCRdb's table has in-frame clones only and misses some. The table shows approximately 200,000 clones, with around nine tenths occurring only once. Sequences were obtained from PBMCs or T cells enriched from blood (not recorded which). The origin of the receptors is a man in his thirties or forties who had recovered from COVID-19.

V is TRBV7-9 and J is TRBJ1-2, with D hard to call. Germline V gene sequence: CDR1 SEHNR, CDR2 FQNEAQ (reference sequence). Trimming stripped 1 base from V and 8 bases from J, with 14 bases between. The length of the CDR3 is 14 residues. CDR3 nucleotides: TGTGCCAGCAGCTTAGACGGGAACATAGCGGGCTACACCTTC. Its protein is CASSLDGNIAGYTF.

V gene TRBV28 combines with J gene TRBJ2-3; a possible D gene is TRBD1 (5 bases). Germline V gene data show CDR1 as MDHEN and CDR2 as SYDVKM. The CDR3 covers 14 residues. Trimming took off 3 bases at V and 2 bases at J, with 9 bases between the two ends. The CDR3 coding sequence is TGTGCCAGCAGTTTTAGACAGAACACAGATACGCAGTATTTT. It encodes CASSFRQNTDTQYF.

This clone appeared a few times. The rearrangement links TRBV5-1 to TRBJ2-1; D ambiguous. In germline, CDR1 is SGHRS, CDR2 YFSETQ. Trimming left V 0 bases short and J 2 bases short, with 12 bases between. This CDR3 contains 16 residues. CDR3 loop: CASSLGSDKTYNEQFF. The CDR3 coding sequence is TGCGCCAGCAGCTTGGGGTCAGACAAAACCTACAATGAGCAGTTCTTC. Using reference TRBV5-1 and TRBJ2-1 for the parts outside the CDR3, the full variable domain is KAGVTQTPRYLIKTRGQQVTLSCSPISGHRSVSWYQQTPGQGLQFLFEYFSETQRNKGNFPGRFSGRQFSNSRSEMNVSTLELGDSALYLCASSLGSDKTYNEQFFGPGTRLTVL.

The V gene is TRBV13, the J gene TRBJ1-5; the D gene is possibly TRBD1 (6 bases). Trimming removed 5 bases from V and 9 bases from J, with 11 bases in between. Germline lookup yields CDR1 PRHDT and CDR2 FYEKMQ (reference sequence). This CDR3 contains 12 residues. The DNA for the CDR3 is TGTGCCAGCAGCGCGGGGGGCCGGCCCCAGCATTTT. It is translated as CASSAGGRPQHF.

As DNA, the CDR3 is TGTGCCAGTAGAGGCCGGGAGCTCCACACAGATACGCAGTATTTT. Encoded protein: CASRGRELHTDTQYF. This chain links TRBV19 with TRBJ2-3; tentatively, D is TRBD2 (6 bases). There are 15 residues in the CDR3. Germline V gives CDR1 LNHDA, CDR2 SQIVND (reference sequence). V was clipped by 6 bases and J by 2 bases, with 15 bases between them.

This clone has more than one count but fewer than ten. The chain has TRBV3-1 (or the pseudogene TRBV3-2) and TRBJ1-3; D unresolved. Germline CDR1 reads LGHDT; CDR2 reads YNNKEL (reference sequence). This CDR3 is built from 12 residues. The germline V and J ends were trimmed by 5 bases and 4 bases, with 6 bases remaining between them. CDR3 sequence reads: CASSTEGNTIYF. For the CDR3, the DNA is TGTGCCAGCAGCACAGAGGGAAACACCATATATTTT.

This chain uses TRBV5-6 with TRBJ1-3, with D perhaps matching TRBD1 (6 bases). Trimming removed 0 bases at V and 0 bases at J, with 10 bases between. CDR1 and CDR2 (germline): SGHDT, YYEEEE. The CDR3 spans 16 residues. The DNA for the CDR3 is TGTGCCAGCAGCTTGGACGGGACATACTCTGGAAACACCATATATTTT. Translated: CASSLDGTYSGNTIYF.

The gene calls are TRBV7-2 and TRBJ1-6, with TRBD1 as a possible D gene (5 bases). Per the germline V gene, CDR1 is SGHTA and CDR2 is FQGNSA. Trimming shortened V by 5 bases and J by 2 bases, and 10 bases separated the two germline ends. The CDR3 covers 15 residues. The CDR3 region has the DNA TGTGCCAGCAGCCCGACAGTAACCTATAATTCACCCCTCCACTTT. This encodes CASSPTVTYNSPLHF.

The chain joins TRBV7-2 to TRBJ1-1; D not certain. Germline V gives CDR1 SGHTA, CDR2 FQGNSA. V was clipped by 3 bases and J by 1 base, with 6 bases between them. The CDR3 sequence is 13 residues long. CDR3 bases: TGTGCCAGCAGCTTCCAGGCGAACACTGAAGCTTTCTTT. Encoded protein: CASSFQANTEAFF. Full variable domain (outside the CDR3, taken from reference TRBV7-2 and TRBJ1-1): GAGVSQSPSNKVTEKGKDVELRCDPISGHTALYWYRQSLGQGLEFLIYFQGNSAPDKSGLPSDRFSAERTGGSVSTLTIQRTQQEDSAVYLCASSFQANTEAFFGQGTRLTVV.

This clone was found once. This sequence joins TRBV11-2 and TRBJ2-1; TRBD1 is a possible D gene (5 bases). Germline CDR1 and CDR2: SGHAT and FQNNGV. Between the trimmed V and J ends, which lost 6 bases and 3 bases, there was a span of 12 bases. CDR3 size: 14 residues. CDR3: CASRRRALYNEQFF. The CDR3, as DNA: TGTGCCAGCAGGCGCAGGGCTCTCTACAATGAGCAGTTCTTC.

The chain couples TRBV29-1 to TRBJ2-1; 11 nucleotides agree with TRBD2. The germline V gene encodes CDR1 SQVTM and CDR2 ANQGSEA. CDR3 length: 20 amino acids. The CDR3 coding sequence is TGCAGTGTCAATTGGGTACCGGGACTAGCGGCTTCGAGCTCCTACAATGAGCAGTTCTTC. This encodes CSVNWVPGLAASSSYNEQFF.

The CDR3 DNA sequence: TGTGCCAGTAGAGACAGGGACAATCAGCCCCAGCATTTT. As protein: CASRDRDNQPQHF. The chain is built from TRBV19 and TRBJ1-5, with 7 bases matching TRBD1. The trim removed 6 bases at V and 3 bases at J, leaving 2 bases unmatched. The germline V gene has CDR1 LNHDA and CDR2 SQIVND (reference sequence). The CDR3 sequence is 13 residues long.

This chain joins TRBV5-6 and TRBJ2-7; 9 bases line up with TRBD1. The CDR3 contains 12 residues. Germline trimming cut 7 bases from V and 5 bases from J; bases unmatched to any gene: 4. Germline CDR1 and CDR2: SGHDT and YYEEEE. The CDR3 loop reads CASGTGLHEQYF. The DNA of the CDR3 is TGTGCCAGCGGGACAGGGTTGCACGAGCAGTACTTC.

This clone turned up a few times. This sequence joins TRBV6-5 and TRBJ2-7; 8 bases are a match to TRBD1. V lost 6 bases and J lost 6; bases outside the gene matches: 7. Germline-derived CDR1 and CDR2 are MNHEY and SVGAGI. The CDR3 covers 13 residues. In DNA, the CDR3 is TGTGCCAGCAGACAGGGGGGCGGCGGCGAGCAGTACTTC. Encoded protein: CASRQGGGGEQYF.

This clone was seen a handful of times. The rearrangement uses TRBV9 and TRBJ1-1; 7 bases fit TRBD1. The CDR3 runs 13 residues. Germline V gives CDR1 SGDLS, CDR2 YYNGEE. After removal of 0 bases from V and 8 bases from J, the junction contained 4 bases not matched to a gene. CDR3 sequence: CASSVEVRGEAFF. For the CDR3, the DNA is TGTGCCAGCAGCGTAGAGGTCAGGGGGGAAGCTTTCTTT.

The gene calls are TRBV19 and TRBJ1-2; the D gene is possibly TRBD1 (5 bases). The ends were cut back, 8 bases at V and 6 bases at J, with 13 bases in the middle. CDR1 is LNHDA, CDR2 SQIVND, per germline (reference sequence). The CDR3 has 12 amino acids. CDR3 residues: CASAPRQHGYTF. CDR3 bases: TGTGCCAGTGCACCCCGACAGCATGGCTACACCTTC.

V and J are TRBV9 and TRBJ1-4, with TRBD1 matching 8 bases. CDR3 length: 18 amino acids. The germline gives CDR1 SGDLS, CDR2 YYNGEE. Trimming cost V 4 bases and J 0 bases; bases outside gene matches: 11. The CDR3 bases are TGTGCCAGCAGCCCCAGCCTCAGGGACAGGCCAACTAATGAAAAACTGTTTTTT. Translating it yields CASSPSLRDRPTNEKLFF.

The DNA for the CDR3 is TGTGCCAGCAGCCTGGGACTTACTGGCTACACCTTC. Protein sequence: CASSLGLTGYTF. The J gene is TRBJ1-2, the V gene TRBV11-2; TRBD1 is a possible D gene (5 bases). Germline loops: CDR1 SGHAT, CDR2 FQNNGV. This CDR3 is built from 12 residues. V lost 5 bases to trimming and J lost 7 bases, with 11 bases between them.

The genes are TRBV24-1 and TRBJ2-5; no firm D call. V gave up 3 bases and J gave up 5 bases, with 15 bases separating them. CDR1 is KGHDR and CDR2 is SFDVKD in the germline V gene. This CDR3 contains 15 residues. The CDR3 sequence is CATSDRVLGLETQYF. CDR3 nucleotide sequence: TGTGCCACCAGTGATCGGGTCTTAGGTTTGGAGACCCAGTACTTC.

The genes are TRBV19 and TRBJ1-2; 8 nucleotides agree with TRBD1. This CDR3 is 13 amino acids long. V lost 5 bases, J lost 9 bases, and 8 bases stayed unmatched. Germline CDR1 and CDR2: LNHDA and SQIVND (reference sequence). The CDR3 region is CASSVGQASSYTF. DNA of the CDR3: TGTGCCAGTAGTGTGGGACAGGCGAGTAGCTACACCTTC.

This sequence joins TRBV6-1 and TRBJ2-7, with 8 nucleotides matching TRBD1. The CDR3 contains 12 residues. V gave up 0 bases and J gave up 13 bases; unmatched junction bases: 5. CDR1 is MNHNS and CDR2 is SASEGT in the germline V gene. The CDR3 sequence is CASSEADRGFYF. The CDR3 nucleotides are TGTGCCAGCAGTGAAGCAGACAGGGGTTTTTACTTC.

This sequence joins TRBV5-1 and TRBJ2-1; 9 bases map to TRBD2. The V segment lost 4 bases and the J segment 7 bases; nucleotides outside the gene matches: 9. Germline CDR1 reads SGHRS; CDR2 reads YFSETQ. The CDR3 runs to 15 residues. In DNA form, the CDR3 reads TGCGCCAGCAGCGTTAGCGGGAGTAGGTTTAATGAGCAGTTCTTC. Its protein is CASSVSGSRFNEQFF.

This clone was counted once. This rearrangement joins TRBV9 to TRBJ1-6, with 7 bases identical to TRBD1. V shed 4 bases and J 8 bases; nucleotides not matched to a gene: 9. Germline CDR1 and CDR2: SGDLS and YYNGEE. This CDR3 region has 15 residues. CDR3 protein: CASSKTDREDSPLHF. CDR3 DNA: TGTGCCAGCAGCAAAACTGACAGGGAGGATTCACCCCTCCACTTT.

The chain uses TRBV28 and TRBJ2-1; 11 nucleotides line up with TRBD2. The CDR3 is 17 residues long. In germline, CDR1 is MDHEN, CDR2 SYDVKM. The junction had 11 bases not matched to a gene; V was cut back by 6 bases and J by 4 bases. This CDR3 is CASRGTSGTPHYNEQFF. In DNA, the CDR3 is TGTGCCAGCAGGGGGACTAGCGGAACACCCCATTACAATGAGCAGTTCTTC.